Below are 22 T cell receptor beta chains sequenced from a single sample in a study of a mutant IDH1 vaccine in newly diagnosed glioma. Clones were sequenced by immunoSEQ multiplex PCR, and TCRdb holds only the in-frame ones, with some missing. The sample has around 60,000 clones; 80% to 90% are singletons. Stated time point: week 35, safety follow-up. Doses consisted of 300 ug of mutant IDH1 20-mer peptide each, paired with topical imiquimod. These receptors lack a known antigen. The source material was PBMCs, sampled from a glioma patient whose treatment included an IDH1 peptide vaccine. The source is a man aged 40-55 years with glioma.

This clone was observed a few times. V usage is TRBV11-2 and J usage is TRBJ1-4; D may be TRBD1 (6 bases). The germline V gene encodes CDR1 SGHAT and CDR2 FQNNGV. The CDR3 runs 14 residues. With 5 bases removed from V and 8 bases from J, the gap between germline ends came to 15 bases. In nucleotides, the CDR3 is TGTGCCAGCAGCCCAGGGGCAGTGTGGGAAAAACTGTTTTTT. This sequence encodes CASSPGAVWEKLFF.

This rearrangement joins TRBV7-2 to TRBJ1-2; a weak D match, TRBD1 (6 bases). Germline V gives CDR1 SGHTA, CDR2 FQGNSA. The V end lost 5 bases, the J end lost 0 bases, and 16 bases lay between the germline ends. CDR3 length: 16 residues. The CDR3 region is CASSLRGQGTNYGYTF. As DNA, the CDR3 is TGTGCCAGCAGCCTAAGGGGCCAGGGGACTAACTATGGCTACACCTTC.

The sample holds a few counts of this clone. The chain is built from TRBV4-1 and TRBJ1-1; tentatively, D is TRBD1 (5 bases). Trimming took off 0 bases at V and 4 bases at J, with 18 bases between the two ends. This CDR3 spans 17 amino acids. CDR1 is MGHRA and CDR2 is YSYEKL in the germline V gene. The CDR3: CASSQERRRVGGTEAFF. CDR3 sequence (DNA): TGCGCCAGCAGCCAAGAACGACGGAGGGTTGGGGGCACTGAAGCTTTCTTT.

The chain employs TRBV6-5 and TRBJ1-1, with D perhaps matching TRBD1 (5 bases). V gave up 2 bases and J gave up 0 bases, with 7 bases separating them. The germline CDR1 and CDR2 sequences are MNHEY and SVGAGI. The CDR3 loop spans 14 amino acids. CDR3 DNA: TGTGCCAGCAGTTACGAGGACATGAACACTGAAGCTTTCTTT. It encodes CASSYEDMNTEAFF.

The chain uses TRBV2 and TRBJ2-5; D is uncertain. Trimming left V 10 bases short and J 2 bases short, with 20 bases between. Germline V gives CDR1 SNHLY, CDR2 FYNNEI. The CDR3 runs to 15 residues. CDR3 loop: CATGQVTPLQETQYF. CDR3 DNA sequence: TGTGCCACAGGCCAAGTAACCCCCCTGCAAGAGACCCAGTACTTC.

This clone has just a few counts. This chain uses TRBV16 with TRBJ1-1; no clear D. The CDR3 covers 14 residues. Per the germline V gene, CDR1 is KGHSY and CDR2 is FQNENV. V lost 4 bases, J lost 3 bases, and 12 bases lay in between. CDR3 coding DNA: TGTGCCAGCAGCCTTGCGGGAGGATACACTGAAGCTTTCTTT. Translation: CASSLAGGYTEAFF.

The chain combines TRBV7-2 with TRBJ2-5; TRBD2 agrees at 8 bases. Losses at the gene ends were 3 bases for V and 2 bases for J; bases not matched to a gene: 5. The CDR3 is 15 amino acids. Germline-derived CDR1 and CDR2 are SGHTA and FQGNSA. CDR3 protein: CASSFKASGQETQYF. CDR3 nucleotides: TGTGCCAGCAGCTTTAAGGCTAGCGGGCAAGAGACCCAGTACTTC. The full variable domain, with the rest looked up from reference TRBV7-2 and TRBJ2-5, is GAGVSQSPSNKVTEKGKDVELRCDPISGHTALYWYRQSLGQGLEFLIYFQGNSAPDKSGLPSDRFSAERTGGSVSTLTIQRTQQEDSAVYLCASSFKASGQETQYFGPGTRLLVL.

V is TRBV7-8 and J is TRBJ2-5, with D possibly TRBD2 on 6 matching bases. The better agreement between TRBJ2-7 and the DNA end casts doubt on the J call. The germline V gene has CDR1 SGHVS and CDR2 FQNEAQ. This CDR3 has 15 residues. CDR3 amino acids: CASSLSLGGSYEQYF. CDR3 DNA: TGTGCCAGCAGCTTATCTCTGGGGGGCTCCTACGAGCAGTACTTC.

The V call is TRBV4-2, the J call TRBJ2-7, with 12 bases identical to TRBD1. Unmatched junction bases numbered 8, after V lost 3 bases and J lost 5 bases. The CDR3 extends over 16 amino acids. Germline lookup yields CDR1 LGHNA and CDR2 YNFKEQ. The CDR3 DNA reads as TGTGCCAGCAGCCATGACACCGGGACAGGGGGCCACGAGCAGTACTTC. It is translated as CASSHDTGTGGHEQYF.

CDR3: CASSATPLLAGGYEQYF. The CDR3, as DNA: TGTGCCAGCAGCGCCACCCCCCTACTAGCGGGGGGCTACGAGCAGTACTTC. V gene TRBV7-2 combines with J gene TRBJ2-7; 12 nucleotides align to TRBD2. V lost 5 bases, J lost 3 bases, and 11 bases stayed unmatched. The CDR3 has 17 residues. CDR1 is SGHTA and CDR2 is FQGNSA in the germline V gene.

The J gene is TRBJ1-2, the V gene TRBV7-8, with a possible D match to TRBD1 (5 bases). Germline V CDR1 and CDR2: SGHVS, FQNEAQ. The V end was cut by 5 bases, the J end by 5 bases, with 18 bases between. The CDR3 has 15 residues. The CDR3: CASSVGQGRLYGYTF. As DNA, the CDR3 is TGTGCCAGCAGCGTGGGCCAGGGAAGGCTTTATGGCTACACCTTC. The full variable domain, in which reference TRBV7-8 and TRBJ1-2 provide the parts outside the CDR3, is GAGVSQSPRYKVAKRGQDVALRCDPISGHVSLFWYQQALGQGPEFLTYFQNEAQLDKSGLPSDRFFAERPEGSVSTLKIQRTQQEDSAVYLCASSVGQGRLYGYTFGSGTRLTVV.

V usage is TRBV7-6 and J usage is TRBJ2-7, with 11 bases aligning to TRBD2. Germline CDR1 is SGHVS and CDR2 is FNYEAQ. This CDR3 has 18 amino acids. V shed 5 bases, J shed 3 bases, and the junction held 15 bases outside the gene matches. The CDR3 nucleotides are TGTGCCAGCAGCCAAGGACTAGCGGGTGGAAGAGCCTACTACGAGCAGTACTTC. Encoded protein: CASSQGLAGGRAYYEQYF.

The rearrangement links TRBV19 to TRBJ1-4; a possible D gene is TRBD1 (5 bases). Trimming pared 5 bases from V and 5 bases from J, leaving 9 bases between. The CDR3 loop spans 13 amino acids. Looked up from germline, CDR1 is LNHDA and CDR2 is SQIVND (reference sequence). The CDR3 coding sequence is TGTGCCAGTAGTTGGGGCGGGAATGAAAAACTGTTTTTT. Translation gives CASSWGGNEKLFF.

The V and J genes are TRBV28 and TRBJ2-1, with D possibly being TRBD1 (6 bases). V was trimmed by 4 bases and J by 3 bases, leaving 16 bases between them. This CDR3 comprises 16 residues. Per germline, CDR1 MDHEN and CDR2 SYDVKM. The DNA of the CDR3 is TGTGCCAGCAGTTCAACGGCCAGGGGTCTCTACAATGAGCAGTTCTTC. It specifies CASSSTARGLYNEQFF.

This sequence joins TRBV29-1 and TRBJ2-2; 7 bases agree with TRBD1. V lost 6 bases to trimming and J lost 7 bases; unmatched junction nucleotides: 14. The germline V gene encodes CDR1 SQVTM and CDR2 ANQGSEA. This CDR3 spans 15 amino acids. CDR3 loop: CSVQGQNLRSGELFF. The CDR3 DNA is TGCAGCGTCCAGGGACAGAACCTTCGGAGCGGGGAGCTGTTTTTT.

Only one count was recorded for this clone. The chain combines TRBV5-4 with TRBJ1-3, with D possibly TRBD1 on 5 matching bases. The V end was cut by 3 bases, the J end by 4 bases, with 11 bases between. The germline CDR1 and CDR2 sequences are SGHNT and YYREEE (reference sequence). CDR3 length equals 14 residues. CDR3 region: CASSSAGEGNTIYF. CDR3 sequence (DNA): TGTGCCAGCAGCTCGGCGGGGGAGGGAAACACCATATATTTT.

The chain combines TRBV18 with TRBJ1-5, with D uncertain. CDR1 and CDR2 (germline): KGHSH, LQKENI. Trimming pared 4 bases from V and 3 bases from J, leaving 10 bases between. This CDR3 region has 14 residues. CDR3: CASSHDTDNQPQHF. For the CDR3, the DNA is TGTGCCAGCTCACATGACACAGACAATCAGCCCCAGCATTTT.

This chain's CDR3 is CASSPEPGVGTDTQYF. In DNA, the CDR3 is TGCGCCAGCAGCCCCGAGCCGGGGGTCGGCACAGATACGCAGTATTTT. The V gene is TRBV4-3, the J gene TRBJ2-3; D is possibly TRBD2 (6 bases). Germline loops: CDR1 LGHNA, CDR2 YSLEER. V lost 4 bases, J lost 1 base, and 15 bases lay in between. The CDR3 runs 16 residues.

The sample holds a few counts of this clone. The chain employs TRBV20-1 and TRBJ1-2; D is uncertain. Per germline, CDR1 DFQATT and CDR2 SNEGSKA (reference sequence). The CDR3 runs to 11 residues. Deletions cut 0 bases from V and 3 bases from J, with 2 bases between. The CDR3 DNA reads TGCAGTGCTAGAGAGGACTATGGCTACACCTTC. Its protein product is CSAREDYGYTF.

The chain recombines TRBV7-2 with TRBJ1-5; D is undetermined. The germline V and J ends were trimmed by 1 base and 2 bases, with 15 bases remaining between them. CDR3 size: 17 residues. Germline V CDR1 and CDR2: SGHTA, FQGNSA. The CDR3 coding sequence is TGTGCCAGCAGCTTAGGGGCCTCACCCGGCGGCAATCAGCCCCAGCATTTT. It specifies CASSLGASPGGNQPQHF. Using reference TRBV7-2 and TRBJ1-5 for the parts outside the CDR3, the full variable domain is GAGVSQSPSNKVTEKGKDVELRCDPISGHTALYWYRQSLGQGLEFLIYFQGNSAPDKSGLPSDRFSAERTGGSVSTLTIQRTQQEDSAVYLCASSLGASPGGNQPQHFGDGTRLSIL.

The chain combines TRBV30 with TRBJ1-5; 7 bases fit TRBD1. CDR3 length: 12 amino acids. V shed 5 bases, J shed 4 bases, and the junction held 2 bases outside the gene matches. Germline CDR1 and CDR2: GTSNPN and SVGIG (reference sequence). The CDR3 protein is CAWGQDNQPQHF. The CDR3 coding sequence is TGTGCCTGGGGACAGGATAATCAGCCCCAGCATTTT.

This chain uses TRBV6-5 with TRBJ2-1, with 7 bases lining up with TRBD2. Losses at the gene ends were 2 bases for V and 4 bases for J; bases not matched to a gene: 5. The CDR3 sequence is 15 residues long. The germline gives CDR1 MNHEY, CDR2 SVGAGI. CDR3 in amino acids: CASSYGGGAYNEQFF. The CDR3 DNA reads as TGTGCCAGCAGTTACGGCGGGGGTGCTTACAATGAGCAGTTCTTC.